A single sample gave rise to the 4 T cell receptor beta chains below, sequenced in a study of vaccination effects on CD4 cells after COVID-19 (dated by TCRdb to between 2021 and 2022). Which antigens these TCRs recognize remains unknown. Libraries came from the immunoSEQ multiplex PCR assay. TCRdb took this table from immuneACCESS and kept in-frame rearrangements with V and J called. Such tables lack part of the clones; where checked against another copy, unresolved V genes explain under half of the gap, and the rest is unexplained. In all, the sample holds around 46,000 clones, and 75% of those were seen once. Jointly, the top ten make up approximately 29% of the sample. The ViraFEST assay stimulated PBMC with viral peptide pools and then used TCR sequencing to identify antigen-specific CD4+ T cell clonotypes by expansion. After less than eleven days of culture, CD4+ T cells were isolated with the EasySep CD4+ T cell isolation kit. Convalescent patients had PCR-confirmed SARS-CoV-2 infection between March and December 2020, before Alpha, Beta and Delta variants emerged in the United States.

The material was CD4+ T cells from PBMCs cultured with a peptide pool, obtained before COVID-19 vaccination. These receptors originate from a human donor who had a prior SARS-CoV-2 infection.

The chain employs TRBV2 and TRBJ2-7; tentatively, D is TRBD1 (6 bases). V lost 10 bases and J 0 bases, leaving 16 bases between the germline ends. This CDR3 has 14 residues. CDR1 and CDR2 from the germline V gene are SNHLY and FYNNEI. The CDR3 here is CANARDIASYEQYF. The CDR3 nucleotides read TGTGCCAATGCCCGGGACATTGCCTCCTACGAGCAGTACTTC. The full variable domain, completed using reference TRBV2 and TRBJ2-7, is EPEVTQTPSHQVTQMGQEVILRCVPISNHLYFYWYRQILGQKVEFLVSFYNNEISEKSEIFDDQFSVERPDGSNFTLKIRSTKLEDSAMYFCANARDIASYEQYFGPGTRLTVT.

The chain employs TRBV3-1 (or the pseudogene TRBV3-2) and TRBJ2-7; maybe TRBD2 (5 bases). This CDR3 has 14 amino acids. Germline CDR1 reads LGHDT; CDR2 reads YNNKEL (reference sequence). V was trimmed by 5 bases and J by 0 bases, leaving 11 bases between them. Here the CDR3 reads CASSLAGPSYEQYF. The CDR3 nucleotides read TGTGCCAGCAGCTTGGCGGGTCCCTCCTACGAGCAGTACTTC.

The V call is TRBV4-3, the J call TRBJ2-1, with D perhaps TRBD1 (6 bases). CDR1 is LGHNA and CDR2 is YSLEER in the germline V gene. V lost 0 bases, J lost 2 bases, and 17 bases lay in between. The CDR3 length is 18 residues. This CDR3 is CASSQEQTDRSTYNEQFF. For the CDR3, the DNA is TGCGCCAGCAGCCAAGAGCAGACGGACAGATCGACCTACAATGAGCAGTTCTTC.

This clone was recorded a few times. The chain has TRBV5-1 and TRBJ2-7; D assignment may be TRBD1 or TRBD2 (5 bases each). The V end lost 1 base, the J end lost 1 base, and 12 bases lay between the germline ends. The CDR3 has 15 amino acids. The germline CDR1 and CDR2 sequences are SGHRS and YFSETQ. The CDR3 DNA follows: TGCGCCAGCAGCTTGACGGGACGGAGGTCCTACGAGCAGTACTTC. Translated: CASSLTGRRSYEQYF.